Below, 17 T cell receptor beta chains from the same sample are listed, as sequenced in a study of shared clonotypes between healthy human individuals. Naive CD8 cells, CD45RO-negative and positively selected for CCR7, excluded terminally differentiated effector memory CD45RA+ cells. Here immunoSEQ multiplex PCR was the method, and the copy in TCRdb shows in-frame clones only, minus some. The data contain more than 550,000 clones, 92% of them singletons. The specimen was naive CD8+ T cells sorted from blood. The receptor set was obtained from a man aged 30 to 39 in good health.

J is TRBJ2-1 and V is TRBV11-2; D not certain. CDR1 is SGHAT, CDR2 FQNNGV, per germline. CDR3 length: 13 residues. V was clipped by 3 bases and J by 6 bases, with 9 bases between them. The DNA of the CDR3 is TGTGCCAGCAGCTTGATGGCAATCAATGAGCAGTTCTTC. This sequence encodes CASSLMAINEQFF. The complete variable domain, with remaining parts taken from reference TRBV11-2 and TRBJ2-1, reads EAGVAQSPRYKIIEKRQSVAFWCNPISGHATLYWYQQILGQGPKLLIQFQNNGVVDDSQLPKDRFSAERLKGVDSTLKIQPAKLEDSAVYLCASSLMAINEQFFGPGTRLTVL.

DNA for the CDR3: TGTGCCAGCAGGGGGACTACCTACGAGCAGTACTTC. Amino acid sequence: CASRGTTYEQYF. The V and J genes are TRBV25-1 and TRBJ2-7; TRBD2 agrees at 7 bases. The CDR3 is 12 amino acids. Losses at the gene ends were 6 bases for V and 2 bases for J; bases not matched to a gene: 1. CDR1 MGHDK and CDR2 SYGVNS come from the germline V gene.

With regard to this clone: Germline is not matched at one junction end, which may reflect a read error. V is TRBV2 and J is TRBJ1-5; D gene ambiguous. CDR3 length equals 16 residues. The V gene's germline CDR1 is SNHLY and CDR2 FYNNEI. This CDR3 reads CASREVGGRSHQPQHF. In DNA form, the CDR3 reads TGTGCCAGCAGGGAAGTGGGTGGCCGCTCCCATCAGCCCCAGCATTTT.

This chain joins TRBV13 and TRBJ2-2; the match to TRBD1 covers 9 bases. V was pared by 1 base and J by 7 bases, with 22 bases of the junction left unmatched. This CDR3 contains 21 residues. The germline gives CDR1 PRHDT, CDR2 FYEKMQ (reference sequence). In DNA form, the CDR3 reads TGTGCCAGCAGCTTAGAGGTGCCCTCGGGACAGGGCTCAGGTGGAATCGGGGAGCTGTTTTTT. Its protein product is CASSLEVPSGQGSGGIGELFF.

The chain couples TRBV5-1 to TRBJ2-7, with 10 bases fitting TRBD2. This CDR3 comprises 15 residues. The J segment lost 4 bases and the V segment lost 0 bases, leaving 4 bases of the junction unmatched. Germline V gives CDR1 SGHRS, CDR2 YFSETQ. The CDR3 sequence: CASSLGTSGVYEQYF. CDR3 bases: TGCGCCAGCAGCTTGGGGACTAGCGGAGTTTACGAGCAGTACTTC.

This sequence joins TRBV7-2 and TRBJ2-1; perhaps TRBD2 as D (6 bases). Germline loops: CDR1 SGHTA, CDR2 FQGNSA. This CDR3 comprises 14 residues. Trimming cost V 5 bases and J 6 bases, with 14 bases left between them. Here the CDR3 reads CASSPDMGGNEQFF. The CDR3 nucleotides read TGTGCCAGCAGCCCGGACATGGGGGGCAATGAGCAGTTCTTC. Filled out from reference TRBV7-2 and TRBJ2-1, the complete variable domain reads GAGVSQSPSNKVTEKGKDVELRCDPISGHTALYWYRQSLGQGLEFLIYFQGNSAPDKSGLPSDRFSAERTGGSVSTLTIQRTQQEDSAVYLCASSPDMGGNEQFFGPGTRLTVL.

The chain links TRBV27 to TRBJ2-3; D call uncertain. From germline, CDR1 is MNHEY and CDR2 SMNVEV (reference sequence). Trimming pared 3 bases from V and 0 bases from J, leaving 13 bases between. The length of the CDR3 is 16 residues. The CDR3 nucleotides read TGTGCCAGCAGTTTGCTTTGGGCCTCTAGCACAGATACGCAGTATTTT. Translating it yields CASSLLWASSTDTQYF.

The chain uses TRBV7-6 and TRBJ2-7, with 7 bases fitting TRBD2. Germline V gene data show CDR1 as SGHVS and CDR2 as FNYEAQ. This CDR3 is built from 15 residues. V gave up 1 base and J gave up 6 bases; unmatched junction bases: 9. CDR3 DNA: TGTGCCAGCAGCTTAGGCGCGGGAGTGGTAAGCGAGCAGTACTTC. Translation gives CASSLGAGVVSEQYF.

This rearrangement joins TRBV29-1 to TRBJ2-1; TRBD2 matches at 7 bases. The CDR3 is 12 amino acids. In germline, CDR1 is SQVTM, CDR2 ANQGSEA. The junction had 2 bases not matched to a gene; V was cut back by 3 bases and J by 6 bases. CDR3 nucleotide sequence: TGCAGCGTTGACTGGACTAGCAATGAGCAGTTCTTC. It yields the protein CSVDWTSNEQFF.

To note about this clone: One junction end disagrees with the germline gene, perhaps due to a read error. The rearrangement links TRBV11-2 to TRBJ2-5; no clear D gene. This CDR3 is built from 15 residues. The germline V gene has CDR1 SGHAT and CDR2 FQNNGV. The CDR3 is CASTLTVRYQETQYF. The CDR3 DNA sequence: TGTGCCAGCACCTTAACGGTGAGGTACCAAGAGACCCAGTACTTC.

In nucleotides, the CDR3 is TGTGCCAGCAGCCAAGTACGAGCGGGGGGGATCAATGAGCAGTTCTTC. This codes for CASSQVRAGGINEQFF. The chain carries TRBV14 and TRBJ2-1; 10 nucleotides line up with TRBD2. This CDR3 is 16 amino acids long. J lost 6 bases, V lost 1 base, and 6 bases had no gene match. Germline assignment: CDR1 SGHDN and CDR2 FVKESK.

CDR3 residues: CASSPWGTGRGSNQPQHF. The DNA of the CDR3 is TGTGCCAGCAGCCCGTGGGGAACAGGGCGTGGTAGCAATCAGCCCCAGCATTTT. The chain recombines TRBV21-1 with TRBJ1-5; the D segment call TRBD1 is taken from the table without a DNA check. TRBV21-1 is noted as a pseudogene. The CDR3 is 18 residues long.

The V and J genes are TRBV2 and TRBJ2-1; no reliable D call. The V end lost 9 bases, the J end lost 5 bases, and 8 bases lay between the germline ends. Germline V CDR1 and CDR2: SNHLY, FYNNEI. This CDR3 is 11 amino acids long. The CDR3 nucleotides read TGTGCCAGTGGGGTTAACAATGAGCAGTTCTTC. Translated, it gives CASGVNNEQFF.

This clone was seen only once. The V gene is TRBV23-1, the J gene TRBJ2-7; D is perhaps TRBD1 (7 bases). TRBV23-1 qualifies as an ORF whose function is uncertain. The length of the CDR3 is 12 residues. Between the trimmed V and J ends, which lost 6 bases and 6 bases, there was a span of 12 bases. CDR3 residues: CASSPGGREQYF. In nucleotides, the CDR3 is TGCGCCAGCAGCCCAGGGGGGCGCGAGCAGTACTTC.

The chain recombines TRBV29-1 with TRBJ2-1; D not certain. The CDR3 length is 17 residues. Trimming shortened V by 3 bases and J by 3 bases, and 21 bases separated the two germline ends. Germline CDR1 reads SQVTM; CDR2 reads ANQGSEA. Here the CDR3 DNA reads TGCAGCGTTGAGGGCATACCTAGAGATCCAAGCTACAATGAGCAGTTCTTC. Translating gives CSVEGIPRDPSYNEQFF.

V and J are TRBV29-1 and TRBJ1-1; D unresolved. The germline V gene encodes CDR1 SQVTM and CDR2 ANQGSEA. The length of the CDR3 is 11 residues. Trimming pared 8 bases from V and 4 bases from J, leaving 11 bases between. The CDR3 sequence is CSFQDLTEAFF. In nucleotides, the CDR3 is TGCAGCTTTCAGGACCTCACTGAAGCTTTCTTT.

The CDR3 nucleotides are TGTGCCAGTAGGAACCGGGACAGGGGCCACAATGAGCAGTTCTTC. Residues: CASRNRDRGHNEQFF. The V and J genes are TRBV19 and TRBJ2-1; 10 bases are a match to TRBD1. Unmatched junction bases numbered 7, after V lost 6 bases and J lost 5 bases. Germline V gene lookup returns CDR1 LNHDA and CDR2 SQIVND (reference sequence). The length of the CDR3 is 15 residues.